This T cell receptor (beta chain) is drawn from a study of T-cell memory formation after mild COVID-19. TCRdb passed the 5' RACE reads through MiXCR, listing each CDR3 protein once. The sample includes some 210,000 distinct CDR3 sequences, 25% to 35% of them seen just once. From germline, CDR1 is SQVTM and CDR2 ANQGSEA. The CDR3 has 12 amino acids. Trimming pared 0 bases from V and 8 bases from J, leaving 10 bases between. Sample: PBMCs or a T cell subset sorted from them (not recorded which). The TCR comes from an adult woman who had mild COVID-19 (a few samples of this study predate the infection). Cell type and time point are not known. The chain uses TRBV29-1 and TRBJ1-2; the D is unclear. The CDR3 bases are TGCAGCGTTGAAGATCAGCGTGGGGGCTACACCTTC. It specifies CSVEDQRGGYTF.